The next 20 T cell receptor beta chains were all read from a single sample in a study of T-cell memory formation after mild COVID-19. TCRdb fed the 5' RACE reads into MiXCR, producing one record per CDR3 protein. There are approximately 45,000 distinct CDR3 sequences in the sample; about 6.3% occur only once, and about 0.84% lies in the top ten. Sequencing was performed on PBMCs or a T cell subset sorted from them (not recorded which). Source of these receptors: an adult who had mild COVID-19 (a few samples of this study predate the infection). Cell type and time point are not known.

This clonotype was seen repeatedly, ten times or more. As DNA, the CDR3 is TGTGCCAGCAGCTCGCGGACTGACAAGGCGAGACATACGCAGTATTTT. Translation gives CASSSRTDKARHTQYF. V gene TRBV7-6 combines with J gene TRBJ2-3, with a tentative D call TRBD2 (5 bases). This CDR3 comprises 16 residues. The V end lost 4 bases, the J end lost 7 bases, and 21 bases lay between the germline ends. CDR1 is SGHVS and CDR2 is FNYEAQ in the germline V gene.

This clonotype was picked up many times. The V gene is TRBV2, the J gene TRBJ2-2; D gene uncertain. This CDR3 has 13 amino acids. Trimming cost V 4 bases and J 7 bases, with 10 bases left between them. Germline V gene data show CDR1 as SNHLY and CDR2 as FYNNEI. The CDR3 coding sequence is TGTGCCAGCAGTGCACTTTTAGGCGGGGAGCTGTTTTTT. Translation gives CASSALLGGELFF.

This clonotype was counted only a few times. J is TRBJ2-1 and V is TRBV6-5, with unresolved D. The CDR3 runs 13 residues. Trimming removed 2 bases from V and 2 bases from J, with 4 bases in between. Germline CDR1 and CDR2: MNHEY and SVGAGI. The chain's CDR3 is CASSYRAYNEQFF. As DNA, the CDR3 is TGTGCCAGCAGTTACAGGGCCTACAATGAGCAGTTCTTC.

The chain recombines TRBV20-1 with TRBJ1-5; D is unresolved. Germline V gives CDR1 DFQATT, CDR2 SNEGSKA (reference sequence). The CDR3 totals 13 residues. V lost 3 bases and J 0 bases, leaving 6 bases between the germline ends. CDR3 sequence (DNA): TGCAGTGCTAGCGACTATAGCAATCAGCCCCAGCATTTT. Encoded protein: CSASDYSNQPQHF.

On this clonotype: This may come from a read error, since a much larger clone is one base off. The V and J genes are TRBV7-9 and TRBJ1-2; D is undetermined. Germline V CDR1 and CDR2: SEHNR, FQNEAQ (reference sequence). CDR3 length: 13 residues. The ends were cut back, 8 bases at V and 8 bases at J, with 18 bases in the middle. The CDR3 here is CASASVSVGGYTF. The CDR3 DNA reads TGTGCCAGCGCCTCAGTGAGTGTCGGCGGCTACACCTTC. Supplemented by reference TRBV7-9 and TRBJ1-2, the full variable domain reads DTGVSQNPRHKITKRGQNVTFRCDPISEHNRLYWYRQTLGQGPEFLTYFQNEAQLEKSRLLSDRFSAERPKGSFSTLEIQRTEQGDSAMYLCASASVSVGGYTFGSGTRLTVV.

This clonotype was seen a handful of times. The V and J genes are TRBV11-2 and TRBJ2-7; 12 positions agree with TRBD2. J lost 7 bases, V lost 4 bases, and 5 bases had no gene match. The germline gives CDR1 SGHAT, CDR2 FQNNGV. The CDR3 sequence is 14 residues long. CDR3 sequence (DNA): TGTGCCAGCAGCTCGACTAGCGGGAGTTGGGAGCAGTACTTC. Protein sequence: CASSSTSGSWEQYF.

This clonotype was recorded at least ten times. The chain uses TRBV4-2 and TRBJ2-1; no reliable D call. CDR3 length equals 18 residues. Trimming left V 1 base short and J 7 bases short, with 23 bases between. Germline CDR1 reads LGHNA; CDR2 reads YNFKEQ. The CDR3 region is CASSQGIFADESQNEQFF. In DNA form, the CDR3 reads TGTGCCAGCAGCCAAGGTATCTTTGCGGATGAATCTCAGAATGAGCAGTTCTTC.

This clonotype was recorded at least ten times. V and J are TRBV7-2 and TRBJ2-7; 8 bases align to TRBD1. The V gene's germline CDR1 is SGHTA and CDR2 FQGNSA. The CDR3 runs to 15 residues. V was pared by 6 bases and J by 2 bases, with 9 bases of the junction left unmatched. The CDR3 protein is CASRATGGGTYEQYF. CDR3 coding DNA: TGTGCCAGCAGAGCCACAGGGGGTGGAACCTACGAGCAGTACTTC.

The rearrangement uses TRBV20-1 and TRBJ1-1; 7 bases align to TRBD1. With V trimmed by 3 bases and J by 10 bases, 20 bases remained unmatched. This CDR3 has 16 residues. Germline V CDR1 and CDR2: DFQATT, SNEGSKA (reference sequence). CDR3 loop: CSASRQGSFALLGAFF. The CDR3 DNA reads TGCAGTGCTAGCCGACAGGGTAGTTTTGCCCTATTGGGAGCTTTCTTT.

The chain is built from TRBV7-9 and TRBJ2-1, with D tentatively TRBD1 (6 bases). Looked up from germline, CDR1 is SEHNR and CDR2 is FQNEAQ (reference sequence). This CDR3 region has 14 residues. Trimming removed 3 bases from V and 2 bases from J, with 8 bases in between. The DNA for the CDR3 is TGTGCCAGCAGCTTTCAGGGGACCTACAATGAGCAGTTCTTC. This translates into CASSFQGTYNEQFF.

A few counts support this clonotype. J is TRBJ1-5 and V is TRBV12-3 or TRBV12-4; tentative D call: TRBD1 (5 bases). V lost 1 base and J lost 3, with 7 bases in between. The CDR3 is 14 amino acids. This CDR3 is CASSLGGINQPQHF. CDR3 bases: TGTGCCAGCAGTTTAGGGGGGATCAATCAGCCCCAGCATTTT.

This clonotype was counted only a few times. A junction end diverges from the germline sequence, so it may reflect a read error. This rearrangement joins TRBV20-1 to TRBJ1-1; tentative D call: TRBD1 (5 bases). The germline CDR1 and CDR2 sequences are DFQATT and SNEGSKA (reference sequence). The CDR3 is made up of 11 amino acids. The CDR3 is CSALGAQLLIF. DNA of the CDR3: TGCAGTGCTCTCGGGGCCCAATTACTAATCTTT.

V gene TRBV20-1 combines with J gene TRBJ2-1; D is possibly TRBD1 (5 bases). The V end was cut by 2 bases, the J end by 1 base, with 9 bases between. This CDR3 has 14 residues. The germline gives CDR1 DFQATT, CDR2 SNEGSKA (reference sequence). The DNA for the CDR3 is TGCAGTGCTAGATTGAAGGGGTCCTACAATGAGCAGTTCTTC. Its protein is CSARLKGSYNEQFF.

This clonotype has ten or more counts. V and J are TRBV15 and TRBJ2-5; D is undetermined. V shed 1 base and J shed 3 bases, with 6 bases lying between them. The CDR3 covers 13 residues. Germline V gene sequence: CDR1 LNHNV, CDR2 YYDKDF (reference sequence). This CDR3 reads CATSRALKETQYF. The CDR3 coding sequence is TGTGCCACCAGCAGAGCTCTAAAAGAGACCCAGTACTTC.

In nucleotides, the CDR3 is TGTGCCAGTAGTACTCTAGGGACTAGCGGCCAAGAGACCCAGTACTTC. The encoded protein is CASSTLGTSGQETQYF. The J gene is TRBJ2-5, the V gene TRBV19; 11 bases fit TRBD2. J lost 1 base, V lost 4 bases, and 5 bases had no gene match. Germline assignment: CDR1 LNHDA and CDR2 SQIVND (reference sequence). The CDR3 covers 16 residues.

This clonotype was seen ten or more times. The chain couples TRBV12-3 or TRBV12-4 to TRBJ2-1; the D is unclear. The CDR3 length is 10 residues. Trimming stripped 0 bases from V and 13 bases from J, with 4 bases between. The CDR3 sequence: CASSLAHQFF. Here the CDR3 DNA reads TGTGCCAGCAGTTTAGCCCATCAGTTCTTC.

The J gene is TRBJ1-5, the V gene TRBV20-1; 9 bases map to TRBD1. Unmatched junction bases numbered 8, after V lost 3 bases and J lost 2 bases. From germline, CDR1 is DFQATT and CDR2 SNEGSKA (reference sequence). There are 16 residues in the CDR3. The CDR3, as DNA: TGCAGTGCTAGGAGACAGGGGGTCGTTGGCAATCAGCCCCAGCATTTT. Protein: CSARRQGVVGNQPQHF.

The sample holds many counts of this clonotype. The chain combines TRBV7-9 with TRBJ2-7, with D possibly TRBD2 on 5 matching bases. The CDR3 sequence is 15 residues long. CDR1 SEHNR and CDR2 FQNEAQ come from the germline V gene (reference sequence). V shed 5 bases and J shed 2 bases, with 16 bases lying between them. The CDR3 sequence: CASSLVGSRAYEQYF. The CDR3 DNA sequence: TGTGCCAGCAGCCTAGTGGGGAGTAGGGCCTACGAGCAGTACTTC.

The sample holds many counts of this clonotype. The rearrangement joins TRBV7-3 to TRBJ2-2; D is uncertain. The V gene lost 0 bases and the J gene lost 6 bases, with 8 bases spanning the gap. Germline assignment: CDR1 SGHTA and CDR2 FQGTGA. CDR3 length: 14 amino acids. CDR3 protein: CASSLTRTAGELFF. The CDR3 DNA reads TGTGCCAGCAGCTTAACGCGGACGGCCGGGGAGCTGTTTTTT.

The chain carries TRBV9 and TRBJ2-7; TRBD2 is a possible D gene (5 bases). Germline loops: CDR1 SGDLS, CDR2 YYNGEE. The V end was cut by 4 bases, the J end by 5 bases, with 13 bases between. CDR3 length: 13 amino acids. The CDR3 here is CASSKEQTNEQYF. The CDR3 DNA reads TGTGCCAGCAGCAAGGAGCAGACTAACGAGCAGTACTTC. Using reference TRBV9 and TRBJ2-7 for the parts outside the CDR3, the full variable domain is DSGVTQTPKHLITATGQRVTLRCSPRSGDLSVYWYQQSLDQGLQFLIQYYNGEERAKGNILERFSAQQFPDLHSELNLSSLELGDSALYFCASSKEQTNEQYFGPGTRLTVT.